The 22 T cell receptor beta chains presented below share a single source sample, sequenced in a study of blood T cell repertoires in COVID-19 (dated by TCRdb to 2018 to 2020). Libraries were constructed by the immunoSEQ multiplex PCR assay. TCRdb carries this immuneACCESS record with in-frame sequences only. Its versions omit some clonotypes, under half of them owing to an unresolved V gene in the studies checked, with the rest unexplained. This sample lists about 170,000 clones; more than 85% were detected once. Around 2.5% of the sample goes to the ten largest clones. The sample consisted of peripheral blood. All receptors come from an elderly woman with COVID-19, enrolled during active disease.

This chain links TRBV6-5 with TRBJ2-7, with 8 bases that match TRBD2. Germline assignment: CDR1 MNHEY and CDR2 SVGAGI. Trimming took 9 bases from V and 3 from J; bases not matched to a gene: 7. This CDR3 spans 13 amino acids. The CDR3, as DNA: TGTGCCAGTTTACCGGGACTAGGCTACGAGCAGTACTTC. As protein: CASLPGLGYEQYF.

The CDR3 loop reads CAISESRGGSVNEQFF. For the CDR3, the DNA is TGTGCCATCAGTGAGTCGAGAGGGGGCTCGGTCAATGAGCAGTTCTTC. The V and J genes are TRBV10-3 and TRBJ2-1, with TRBD1 matching over 7 bases. Germline V gene sequence: CDR1 ENHRY, CDR2 SYGVKD. V was clipped by 0 bases and J by 6 bases; unmatched bases: 8. The CDR3 totals 16 residues.

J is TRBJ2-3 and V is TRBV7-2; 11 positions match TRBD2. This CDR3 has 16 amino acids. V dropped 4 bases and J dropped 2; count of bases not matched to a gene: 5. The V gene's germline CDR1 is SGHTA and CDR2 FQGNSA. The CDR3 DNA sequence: TGTGCCAGCAGCTCCACTAGCGGGAGTTTCACAGATACGCAGTATTTT. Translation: CASSSTSGSFTDTQYF. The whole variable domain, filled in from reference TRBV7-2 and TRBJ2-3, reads GAGVSQSPSNKVTEKGKDVELRCDPISGHTALYWYRQSLGQGLEFLIYFQGNSAPDKSGLPSDRFSAERTGGSVSTLTIQRTQQEDSAVYLCASSSTSGSFTDTQYFGPGTRLTVL.

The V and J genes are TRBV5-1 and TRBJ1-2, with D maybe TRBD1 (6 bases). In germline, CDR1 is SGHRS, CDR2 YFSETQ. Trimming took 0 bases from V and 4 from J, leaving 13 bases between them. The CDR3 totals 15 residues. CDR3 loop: CASSLEQGSGYGYTF. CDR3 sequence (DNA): TGCGCCAGCAGCTTGGAACAGGGAAGCGGCTATGGCTACACCTTC.

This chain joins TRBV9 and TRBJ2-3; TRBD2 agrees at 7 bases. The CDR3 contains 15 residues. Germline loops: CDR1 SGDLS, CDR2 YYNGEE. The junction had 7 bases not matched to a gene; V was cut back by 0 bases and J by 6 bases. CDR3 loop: CASSVVGGSGDTQYF. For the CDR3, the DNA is TGTGCCAGCAGCGTAGTTGGCGGGAGTGGTGATACGCAGTATTTT.

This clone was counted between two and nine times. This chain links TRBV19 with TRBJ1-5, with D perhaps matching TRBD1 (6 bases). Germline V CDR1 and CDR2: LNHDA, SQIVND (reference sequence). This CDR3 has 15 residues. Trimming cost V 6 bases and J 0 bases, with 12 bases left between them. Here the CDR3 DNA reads TGTGCCAGTAGCCTTGGACAGATTAGCAATCAGCCCCAGCATTTT. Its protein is CASSLGQISNQPQHF.

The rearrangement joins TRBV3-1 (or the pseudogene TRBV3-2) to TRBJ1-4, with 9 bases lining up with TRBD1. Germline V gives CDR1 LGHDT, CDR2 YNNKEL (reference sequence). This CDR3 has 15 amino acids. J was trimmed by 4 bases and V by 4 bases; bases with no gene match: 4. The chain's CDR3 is CASSRGQGVNEKLFF. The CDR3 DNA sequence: TGTGCCAGCAGCCGGGGACAGGGCGTTAATGAAAAACTGTTTTTT.

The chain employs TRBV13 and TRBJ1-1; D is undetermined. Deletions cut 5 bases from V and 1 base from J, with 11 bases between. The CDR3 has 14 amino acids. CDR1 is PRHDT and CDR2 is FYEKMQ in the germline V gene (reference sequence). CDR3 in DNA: TGTGCCAGCAGCCGTTCCTCAGGGAACACTGAAGCTTTCTTT. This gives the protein CASSRSSGNTEAFF.

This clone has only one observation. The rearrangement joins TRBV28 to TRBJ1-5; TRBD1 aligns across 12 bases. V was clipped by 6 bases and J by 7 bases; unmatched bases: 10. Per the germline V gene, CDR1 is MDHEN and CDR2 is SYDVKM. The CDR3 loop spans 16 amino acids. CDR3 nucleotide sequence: TGTGCCAGCAGGGACTGGGACAGGGGGCTCGGCCAGCCCCAGCATTTT. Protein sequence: CASRDWDRGLGQPQHF.

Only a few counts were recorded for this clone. In nucleotides, the CDR3 is TGTGCCAGCAGCACAGGGGGCACAGATACGCAGTATTTT. Translating gives CASSTGGTDTQYF. J is TRBJ2-3 and V is TRBV28; 7 bases align to TRBD1. CDR1 is MDHEN, CDR2 SYDVKM, per germline. The CDR3 is 13 residues long. V trimming: 6 bases; J trimming: 1 base; junction bases outside the gene matches: 1.

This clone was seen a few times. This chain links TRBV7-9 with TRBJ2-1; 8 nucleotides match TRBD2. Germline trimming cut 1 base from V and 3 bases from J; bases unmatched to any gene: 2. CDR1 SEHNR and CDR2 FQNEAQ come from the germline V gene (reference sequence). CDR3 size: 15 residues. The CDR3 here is CASSLVSGGYNEQFF. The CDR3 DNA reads TGTGCCAGCAGCTTAGTCAGCGGGGGCTACAATGAGCAGTTCTTC. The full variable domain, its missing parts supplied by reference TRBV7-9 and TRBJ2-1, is DTGVSQNPRHKITKRGQNVTFRCDPISEHNRLYWYRQTLGQGPEFLTYFQNEAQLEKSRLLSDRFSAERPKGSFSTLEIQRTEQGDSAMYLCASSLVSGGYNEQFFGPGTRLTVL.

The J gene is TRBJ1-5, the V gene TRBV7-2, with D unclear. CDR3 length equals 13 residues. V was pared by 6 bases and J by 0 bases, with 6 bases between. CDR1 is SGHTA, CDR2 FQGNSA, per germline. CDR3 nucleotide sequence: TGTGCCAGCAGTCTGAGTAGCAATCAGCCCCAGCATTTT. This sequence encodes CASSLSSNQPQHF.

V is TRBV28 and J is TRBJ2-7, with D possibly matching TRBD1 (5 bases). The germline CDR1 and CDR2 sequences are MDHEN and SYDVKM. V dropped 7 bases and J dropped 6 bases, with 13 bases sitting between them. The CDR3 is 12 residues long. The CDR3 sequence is CASTPLQGEQYF. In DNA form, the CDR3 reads TGTGCCAGCACTCCCCTTCAGGGCGAGCAGTACTTC.

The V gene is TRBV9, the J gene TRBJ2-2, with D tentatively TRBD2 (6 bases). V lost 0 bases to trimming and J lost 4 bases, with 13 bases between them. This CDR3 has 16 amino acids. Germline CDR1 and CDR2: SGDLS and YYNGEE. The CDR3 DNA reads TGTGCCAGCAGCGTAGGGGCTAGCGACAGCACCGGGGAGCTGTTTTTT. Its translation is CASSVGASDSTGELFF. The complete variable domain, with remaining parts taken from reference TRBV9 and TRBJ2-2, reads DSGVTQTPKHLITATGQRVTLRCSPRSGDLSVYWYQQSLDQGLQFLIQYYNGEERAKGNILERFSAQQFPDLHSELNLSSLELGDSALYFCASSVGASDSTGELFFGEGSRLTVL.

CDR3 sequence: CASSPLSGEKNIQYF. The CDR3 DNA follows: TGTGCCAGCAGTCCTCTTAGCGGAGAAAAAAACATTCAGTACTTC. The chain joins TRBV5-4 to TRBJ2-4; tentative D call: TRBD2 (6 bases). Trimming cost V 5 bases and J 4 bases, with 16 bases left between them. The length of the CDR3 is 15 residues. Germline loops: CDR1 SGHNT, CDR2 YYREEE (reference sequence).

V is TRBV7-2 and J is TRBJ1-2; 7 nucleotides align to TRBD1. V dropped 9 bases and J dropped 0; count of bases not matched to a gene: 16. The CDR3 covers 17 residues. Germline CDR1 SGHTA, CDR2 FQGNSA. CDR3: CASRGLTQGKSNYGYTF. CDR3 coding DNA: TGTGCCAGTCGGGGATTGACACAGGGGAAATCTAACTATGGCTACACCTTC.

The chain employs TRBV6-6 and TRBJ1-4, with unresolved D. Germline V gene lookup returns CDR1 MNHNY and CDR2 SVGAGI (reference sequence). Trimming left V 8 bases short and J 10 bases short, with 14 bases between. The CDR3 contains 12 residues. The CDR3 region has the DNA TGTGCCAGCCGTCAGGAGAGGGCAAAACTGTTTTTT. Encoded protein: CASRQERAKLFF.

The CDR3 sequence is CASSPGYEQYF. The CDR3 DNA is TGTGCCAGCAGCCCCGGCTACGAGCAGTACTTC. The chain has TRBV11-2 and TRBJ2-7; D is unresolved. This CDR3 comprises 11 residues. V shed 5 bases and J shed 3 bases, with 5 bases lying between them. Per germline, CDR1 SGHAT and CDR2 FQNNGV.

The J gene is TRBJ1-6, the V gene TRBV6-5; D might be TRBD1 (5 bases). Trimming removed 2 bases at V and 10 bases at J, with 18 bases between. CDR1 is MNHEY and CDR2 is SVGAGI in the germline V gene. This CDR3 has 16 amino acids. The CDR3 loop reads CASSYDSDSLESPLHF. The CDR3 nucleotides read TGTGCCAGCAGTTACGACAGTGATAGTTTGGAGTCACCCCTCCACTTT.

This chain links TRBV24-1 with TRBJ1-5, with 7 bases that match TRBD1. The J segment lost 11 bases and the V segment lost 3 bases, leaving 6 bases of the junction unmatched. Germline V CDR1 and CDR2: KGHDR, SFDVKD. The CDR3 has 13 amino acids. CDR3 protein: CATSDLTGRSQHF. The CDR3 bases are TGTGCCACCAGTGATCTGACAGGGAGGTCCCAGCATTTT.

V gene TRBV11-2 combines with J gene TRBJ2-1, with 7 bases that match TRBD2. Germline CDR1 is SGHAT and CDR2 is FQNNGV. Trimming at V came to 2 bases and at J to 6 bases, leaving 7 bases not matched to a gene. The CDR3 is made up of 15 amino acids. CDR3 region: CASSLLGTTGNEQFF. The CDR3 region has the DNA TGTGCCAGCAGCTTACTCGGGACTACGGGCAATGAGCAGTTCTTC.

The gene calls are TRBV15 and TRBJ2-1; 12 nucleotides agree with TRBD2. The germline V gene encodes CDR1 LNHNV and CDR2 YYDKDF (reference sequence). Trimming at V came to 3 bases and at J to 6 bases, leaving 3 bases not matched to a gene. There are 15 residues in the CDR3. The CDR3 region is CATSSWTSGTNEQFF. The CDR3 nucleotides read TGTGCCACCAGCAGTTGGACTAGCGGGACCAATGAGCAGTTCTTC. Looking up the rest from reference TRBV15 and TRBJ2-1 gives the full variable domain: DAMVIQNPRYQVTQFGKPVTLSCSQTLNHNVMYWYQQKSSQAPKLLFHYYDKDFNNEADTPDNFQSRRPNTSFCFLDIRSPGLGDTAMYLCATSSWTSGTNEQFFGPGTRLTVL.